Each of the 29 T cell receptor beta chains below was sequenced from the same sample in a study of blood T cell repertoires in COVID-19. Measured with immunoSEQ multiplex PCR; TCRdb has only the in-frame clones, and not every one. Seen here are about 220,000 clones, around 91% observed once, and the top ten hold about 14%. What was sequenced was PBMCs or T cells enriched from blood (not recorded which). These TCRs come from a man aged 25 to 40 who had been exposed to COVID-19.

V and J are TRBV15 and TRBJ1-2; 7 nucleotides line up with TRBD1. This CDR3 contains 13 residues. CDR1 is LNHNV and CDR2 is YYDKDF in the germline V gene (reference sequence). V lost 0 bases and J lost 8; bases outside the gene matches: 3. CDR3: CATSRDRQGGYTF. In nucleotides, the CDR3 is TGTGCCACCAGCAGAGATAGACAGGGCGGCTACACCTTC. Full variable domain (missing parts from reference TRBV15 and TRBJ1-2): DAMVIQNPRYQVTQFGKPVTLSCSQTLNHNVMYWYQQKSSQAPKLLFHYYDKDFNNEADTPDNFQSRRPNTSFCFLDIRSPGLGDTAMYLCATSRDRQGGYTFGSGTRLTVV.

This clone was seen only once. This chain connects TRBV18 to TRBJ2-1; D is unclear. The germline V gene has CDR1 KGHSH and CDR2 LQKENI. CDR3 length: 11 residues. Trimming removed 4 bases from V and 5 bases from J, with 3 bases in between. DNA for the CDR3: TGTGCCAGCTCACTCGACAATGAGCAGTTCTTC. Amino acid sequence: CASSLDNEQFF.

The chain is built from TRBV25-1 and TRBJ1-4, with 10 nucleotides matching TRBD1. V was clipped by 1 base and J by 8 bases; unmatched bases: 7. CDR3 size: 16 residues. Germline V CDR1 and CDR2: MGHDK, SYGVNS. The CDR3 is CASSELGQGRGEKLFF. DNA for the CDR3: TGTGCCAGCAGTGAATTGGGACAGGGGAGAGGGGAAAAACTGTTTTTT.

This rearrangement joins TRBV7-2 to TRBJ1-4; no clear D gene. This CDR3 region has 14 residues. CDR1 SGHTA and CDR2 FQGNSA come from the germline V gene. Trimming took 5 bases from V and 4 from J, leaving 11 bases between them. This CDR3 reads CASSLSPRNEKLFF. The CDR3 DNA reads TGTGCCAGCAGCCTTTCTCCTCGTAATGAAAAACTGTTTTTT.

The chain carries TRBV18 and TRBJ1-3; no reliable D call. Germline loops: CDR1 KGHSH, CDR2 LQKENI. The length of the CDR3 is 14 residues. Trimming left V 2 bases short and J 0 bases short, with 5 bases between. CDR3 residues: CASSPGSSGNTIYF. In DNA, the CDR3 is TGTGCCAGCTCACCAGGTAGCTCTGGAAACACCATATATTTT.

The V call is TRBV4-2, the J call TRBJ2-3; D is uncertain. Trimming cost V 4 bases and J 4 bases, with 12 bases left between them. This CDR3 is built from 14 residues. Per germline, CDR1 LGHNA and CDR2 YNFKEQ. This chain's CDR3 is CASSPPSLSDTQYF. The CDR3 bases are TGTGCCAGCAGCCCCCCCTCGTTATCAGATACGCAGTATTTT.

The rearrangement links TRBV9 to TRBJ2-6; D is possibly TRBD2 (6 bases). CDR1 is SGDLS and CDR2 is YYNGEE in the germline V gene. The CDR3 extends over 16 amino acids. V shed 0 bases and J shed 0 bases, with 7 bases lying between them. The CDR3 is CASSVGGGSGANVLTF. Written as DNA, the CDR3 is TGTGCCAGCAGCGTAGGGGGAGGCTCTGGGGCCAACGTCCTGACTTTC.

The rearrangement uses TRBV4-1 and TRBJ2-5; 14 nucleotides line up with TRBD2. This CDR3 contains 17 residues. With V trimmed by 4 bases and J by 3 bases, 7 bases remained unmatched. Looked up from germline, CDR1 is MGHRA and CDR2 is YSYEKL. The CDR3 spells CASSPRLAGGPEETQYF. CDR3 coding DNA: TGCGCCAGCAGCCCCCGACTAGCGGGGGGGCCCGAAGAGACCCAGTACTTC.

V is TRBV30 and J is TRBJ2-2; 7 nucleotides align to TRBD1. Germline V gives CDR1 GTSNPN, CDR2 SVGIG (reference sequence). CDR3 length: 14 amino acids. The J segment lost 1 base and the V segment lost 3 bases, leaving 2 bases of the junction unmatched. DNA for the CDR3: TGTGCCTGGAGACAGGGGTTGAACACCGGGGAGCTGTTTTTT. Translation: CAWRQGLNTGELFF.

This chain uses TRBV12-5 with TRBJ2-2; TRBD2 matches at 14 bases. The junction had 5 bases not matched to a gene; V was cut back by 6 bases and J by 8 bases. From germline, CDR1 is LGHNT and CDR2 FRNRAP. This CDR3 is built from 15 residues. The CDR3: CASGLTSGGAGELFF. In nucleotides, the CDR3 is TGTGCTAGTGGCCTGACTAGCGGGGGGGCTGGGGAGCTGTTTTTT.

CDR3 nucleotide sequence: TGCGCCAGCAGCTTCCCGGGACTAGCGAATGAGCAGTTCTTC. Its translation: CASSFPGLANEQFF. The chain employs TRBV5-1 and TRBJ2-1, with 10 bases aligning to TRBD2. Germline CDR1 reads SGHRS; CDR2 reads YFSETQ. This CDR3 region has 14 residues. J gave up 7 bases and V 2 bases, and 3 bases lay outside the gene matches.

The chain links TRBV6-5 to TRBJ1-3; D not certain. CDR1 is MNHEY and CDR2 is SVGAGI in the germline V gene. The CDR3 covers 13 residues. Deletions cut 5 bases from V and 7 bases from J, with 12 bases between. For the CDR3, the DNA is TGTGCCAGCAGTCCCCCCCTGGGCAACACCATATATTTT. Translation: CASSPPLGNTIYF.

This clone appeared a few times. The CDR3, as DNA: TGTGCCAGCAGCCAAGGTCTGGGCCAGAAAGGGGGAGAGCAGTACTTC. Translation gives CASSQGLGQKGGEQYF. This chain uses TRBV14 with TRBJ2-7; possibly TRBD1 for D (6 bases). Trimming left V 1 base short and J 7 bases short, with 20 bases between. The CDR3 runs to 16 residues. CDR1 SGHDN and CDR2 FVKESK come from the germline V gene.

The chain combines TRBV19 with TRBJ1-5, with D maybe TRBD1 (6 bases). This CDR3 contains 13 residues. CDR1 is LNHDA, CDR2 SQIVND, per germline (reference sequence). The ends were cut back, 4 bases at V and 10 bases at J, with 14 bases in the middle. The CDR3 loop reads CASSTGQERPQHF. The CDR3 nucleotides read TGTGCCAGTAGTACGGGACAAGAGCGACCCCAGCATTTT.

This clone was observed a handful of times. V and J are TRBV6-2 or TRBV6-3 and TRBJ1-1; D gene unclear. The CDR3 covers 18 residues. Per germline, CDR1 MNHEY and CDR2 SVGEGT. Trimming shortened V by 0 bases and J by 2 bases, and 19 bases separated the two germline ends. CDR3 residues: CASSYSVEWKRRNTEAFF. The CDR3 nucleotides are TGTGCCAGCAGTTACTCGGTGGAATGGAAAAGGAGAAACACTGAAGCTTTCTTT.

This rearrangement joins TRBV3-1 (or the pseudogene TRBV3-2) to TRBJ1-6; D ambiguous. Germline V CDR1 and CDR2: LGHDT, YNNKEL (reference sequence). This CDR3 has 16 amino acids. V was clipped by 0 bases and J by 1 base, with 7 bases between them. CDR3 sequence reads: CASSQERVSYNSPLHF. The CDR3, as DNA: TGTGCCAGCAGCCAAGAGCGGGTATCCTATAATTCACCCCTCCACTTT.

This sequence joins TRBV11-2 and TRBJ1-2; 11 bases map to TRBD1. Germline CDR1 is SGHAT and CDR2 is FQNNGV. This CDR3 spans 16 amino acids. V was clipped by 5 bases and J by 6 bases; unmatched bases: 11. The CDR3 protein is CASSTTRGTGGNGYTF. Written as DNA, the CDR3 is TGTGCCAGCAGCACCACACGGGGGACAGGGGGGAATGGCTACACCTTC.

A few counts support this clone. The rearrangement joins TRBV6-5 to TRBJ2-7, with TRBD2 as a possible D gene (5 bases). Germline V lookup: CDR1 MNHEY, CDR2 SVGAGI. Trimming cost V 3 bases and J 9 bases, with 9 bases left between them. The CDR3 consists of 11 residues. The CDR3 reads CASSYEGRQYF. The CDR3 DNA is TGTGCCAGCAGTTATGAGGGAAGGCAGTACTTC.

This chain links TRBV7-9 with TRBJ2-7; 7 nucleotides align to TRBD1. CDR3 length: 13 amino acids. Germline V gene lookup returns CDR1 SEHNR and CDR2 FQNEAQ (reference sequence). V was clipped by 3 bases and J by 5 bases; unmatched bases: 4. The CDR3 loop reads CASSLAGGNEQYF. The CDR3 DNA follows: TGTGCCAGCAGCTTGGCAGGGGGAAACGAGCAGTACTTC.

This CDR3 reads CATSQTSGGYNEQFF. The DNA of the CDR3 is TGTGCCACCAGCCAGACTAGCGGGGGGTACAATGAGCAGTTCTTC. The gene calls are TRBV15 and TRBJ2-1, with 13 bases aligning to TRBD2. Germline V gene data show CDR1 as LNHNV and CDR2 as YYDKDF (reference sequence). The CDR3 extends over 15 amino acids. V trimming: 5 bases; J trimming: 4 bases; junction bases outside the gene matches: 2.

This chain links TRBV27 with TRBJ2-2, with 12 bases fitting TRBD2. The CDR3 runs 16 residues. J was trimmed by 3 bases and V by 2 bases; bases with no gene match: 1. CDR1 is MNHEY, CDR2 SMNVEV, per germline (reference sequence). CDR3 nucleotides: TGTGCCAGCAGTTTACTAGCGGGGGGGCACACCGGGGAGCTGTTTTTT. The encoded protein is CASSLLAGGHTGELFF.

As to this clone: This likely comes from a read error, as the CDR3 has no conserved phenylalanine or tryptophan at its end. The limits of the CDR3 on the DNA are not certain, so only TCRdb's listed CDR3 is given. V gene TRBV5-1 combines with J gene TRBJ2-7; the tabulated D call, TRBD2, remains unverified against the DNA. The CDR3 comprises 8 residues, both ends counted. Germline assignment: CDR1 SGHRS and CDR2 YFSETQ. CDR3 residues: CASSPATG.

The gene calls are TRBV5-4 and TRBJ2-6, with D possibly matching TRBD1 (6 bases). Germline V gives CDR1 SGHNT, CDR2 YYREEE (reference sequence). Trimming cost V 2 bases and J 9 bases, with 12 bases left between them. The CDR3 length is 14 residues. This chain's CDR3 is CASSFGGRNNVLTF. The CDR3 region has the DNA TGTGCCAGCAGCTTTGGGGGCAGGAACAACGTCCTGACTTTC. Combining the CDR3 with reference TRBV5-4 and TRBJ2-6 gives the whole variable domain ETGVTQSPTHLIKTRGQQVTLRCSSQSGHNTVSWYQQALGQGPQFIFQYYREEENGRGNFPPRFSGLQFPNYSSELNVNALELDDSALYLCASSFGGRNNVLTFGAGSRLTVL.

This chain uses TRBV5-5 with TRBJ1-2; TRBD1 aligns across 11 bases. Germline CDR1 and CDR2: SGHKS and YYEKEE (reference sequence). CDR3 length equals 15 residues. Trimming removed 4 bases from V and 5 bases from J; junction bases left unmatched: 7. CDR3 amino acids: CASSDGTGGPYGYTF. In DNA, the CDR3 is TGTGCCAGCAGCGACGGGACAGGGGGACCTTATGGCTACACCTTC.

This clone was counted a few times. J is TRBJ1-6 and V is TRBV2; D call uncertain. This CDR3 has 13 residues. Germline CDR1 is SNHLY and CDR2 is FYNNEI. Between the trimmed V and J ends, which lost 9 bases and 7 bases, there was a span of 13 bases. The DNA for the CDR3 is TGTGCCAGTACTACGACCCACAATTCACCCCTCCACTTT. It translates to CASTTTHNSPLHF.

This sequence joins TRBV6-5 and TRBJ1-6; D might be TRBD1 (6 bases). The V gene's germline CDR1 is MNHEY and CDR2 SVGAGI. The length of the CDR3 is 15 residues. The germline V and J ends were trimmed by 8 bases and 1 base, with 12 bases remaining between them. CDR3 sequence: CASHPRGSYNSPLHF. The CDR3, as DNA: TGTGCCAGCCATCCCAGGGGATCCTATAATTCACCCCTCCACTTT.

The chain couples TRBV7-2 to TRBJ1-2; D gene unclear. Trimming pared 5 bases from V and 4 bases from J, leaving 14 bases between. The CDR3 covers 14 residues. Germline lookup yields CDR1 SGHTA and CDR2 FQGNSA. The CDR3 region has the DNA TGTGCCAGCAGCCCCCGGGAGGGAGGCTATGGCTACACCTTC. It codes for CASSPREGGYGYTF.

CDR3 residues: CASWSVSIPYEQYF. CDR3 DNA: TGTGCCAGCTGGAGCGTTAGTATACCCTACGAGCAGTACTTC. This chain links TRBV27 with TRBJ2-7; D gene unclear. Trimming removed 8 bases from V and 2 bases from J, with 16 bases in between. Germline assignment: CDR1 MNHEY and CDR2 SMNVEV (reference sequence). The CDR3 spans 14 residues.

The chain employs TRBV10-3 and TRBJ2-7, with TRBD2 identical over 8 bases. The germline V gene encodes CDR1 ENHRY and CDR2 SYGVKD. The J segment lost 1 base and the V segment lost 4 bases, leaving 0 bases of the junction unmatched. The CDR3 extends over 13 amino acids. This CDR3 reads CAISVAGSYEQYF. The CDR3 DNA is TGTGCCATCAGTGTAGCGGGGTCCTACGAGCAGTACTTC.